This T cell receptor (beta chain) was sequenced in a study of shared clonotypes between healthy human individuals (dated by TCRdb to about 2020). Turning to the overall study: The cohort comprised two women and three men aged 18 to 49 years. Per donor, three plates each were used for CD4 naive and CD4 memory, two for CD8 naive, and one for CD8 memory. To increase sequencing depth and limit assay-specific biases, TCR repertoire library preparation and sequencing were carried out by different laboratories using diverse techniques. Leukapheresis yielded between about 0.9 and 9.5 billion PBMCs per donor. To estimate repertoire size and how much clonotype sharing occurs between individuals, the study deeply sequenced the blood TCR repertoires of roughly 5 healthy adults.

With regard to this clone: It lacks a known antigen. No base-level quality is on record; no much larger clone is a single base apart.

The CDR3 runs 11 amino acids, cysteine and phenylalanine included. This entry keeps only the CDR3 DNA: 33 bases, framed from base 1. Sequences MNHEY (CDR1) and SVGAGI (CDR2) are obtained from the germline V gene. V was cut back by 2 bases and J by 11 bases, leaving a gap of 9 bases between them. On the study overall, not on this receptor specifically: Compared with non-shared clonotypes, clonotypes shared by all four sorted-subset donors had higher generation probabilities. Sampling was restricted to blood, and TCR repertoires in tissues likely differ from the TCR repertoires found in blood. Even with the large sequencing depth, rarefaction of the sorted-subset datasets indicated that sequencing was incomplete. Naive subsets generally had larger estimated clonotype richness than memory subsets. Pairwise subsampling led to the expectation that sequencing depth would affect the degree of clonotype sharing among donors. Across four donors, approximately 5% of naive CD4, 3% to 3.5% of naive CD8, around 2.1% of memory CD4, and over 0.35% of memory CD8 clonotypes were shared. Because the study included only a small number of donors, the genetic and exposure-history diversity represented was limited.

CD8 naive samples consisted of CD45RO-negative cells that were positively selected for CCR7, yielding a CD45RA+CCR7+ population without TemRA cells. The donors were healthy, HIV-negative adults who had no recently reported acute infections or vaccinations. All donors were Caucasian adults living in Nashville, Tennessee, USA. After blood collection by leukapheresis, PBMCs were isolated using Ficoll-Histopaque density gradient centrifugation and then cryopreserved in the vapor phase of liquid nitrogen. Purity and quantity of every magnetically sorted T cell population were checked by analytical flow cytometry. From each sorted fraction, genomic DNA was isolated and quantified by UV absorbance on a Nanodrop 2000c. TCR CDR3 regions were amplified from genomic DNA by multiplex PCR using the deep immunoSEQ assay. Extracted genomic DNA from each cell subset was distributed evenly across all wells of several immunoSEQ 96-well plates, and each plate was treated as a replicate. For sorted subsets, about 0.2 ug genomic DNA, equal to 30,000 or so T cell genomes, was loaded into each replicate PCR. Purified libraries were quantified with a Qubit 3.0 fluorometer, sized on a Bioanalyzer 2100, and re-quantified with the KAPA Library Quantification kit. A separate single-read 150-cycle Illumina NextSeq 550 flow cell was used to sequence each immunoSEQ 96-well plate. Under the source paper's analysis protocol: The immunoSEQ output contained only junctional sequences without quality scores, so filtering could not match that applied to full-length reads. To assign V/J genes and CDR3, sequences were annotated using PyIR, a Python wrapper for IgBLAST v1.9, with IMGT germline references. Reads were filtered out if the reads had weak V/J assignments (E-value above 1e-6), no CDR3, stop codons, out-of-frame junctions, or ambiguous translated residues. V3J clonotypes were defined by identical inferred V gene, J gene, and CDR3 amino acid sequence. The percentage overlap between two repertoires was calculated by dividing the number of shared unique clonotypes by the size of the smaller repertoire. Repertoire richness was assessed with RTK rarefaction, the Chao1 estimator, and Recon v2.1 estimates of unobserved clonotypes. OLGA was used to compute generation probabilities for all TCRbeta clonotypes that the gDNA method yielded from a handful of donors. Drawn from immuneACCESS, this table holds only the in-frame rearrangements with V and J called that TCRdb kept. Clones are partly lost; checked studies trace under half to an unresolved V gene and leave the rest unexplained. That table gives V, J and clone size, and the DNA gave D and trimming. This sample lists around 610,000 clones; approximately 96% were detected once. 0.11% of the sample is held by the ten biggest clonotypes.

Sequencing input: naive CD8+ T cells sorted from blood. The sample's cell subset or site label, decoded: CD45RA+CCR7+. The V and J segments used are TRBV6-5 and TRBJ1-1; 5 matching bases give a weak D call of TRBD1. The TCR originated in a woman aged 30 to 39 in good health. The CDR3 has the sequence CASSYGGDAFF. The DNA sequence follows: TGTGCCAGCAGTTACGGGGGGGACGCTTTCTTT.